The TCR beta chain under discussion was sequenced for a study of blood T cells in healthy people across ages. Study-level results: Strong correlation existed between TCR beta diversity and naive T cell percentage.

Worth noting for this clonotype: Its antigen is still unknown.

The length of the CDR3 is 14 residues. Germline V gene data show CDR1 as MNHNY and CDR2 as SVGAGI (reference sequence). V was shortened by 7 bases and J by 5 bases, with 15 bases between the two germline ends. Alongside a J-beta primer mix, a sample-barcoded 5' primer served in a second PCR lasting about 7 to 11 cycles. CDR3-containing paired-end reads numbering at least 2.5 million came from each sample. MiXCR, applied by TCRdb to the 5' RACE reads, yields one record per CDR3 protein. The sample has about 780,000 distinct CDR3 sequences; more than 35% are singletons. The sequence derives from a man aged 80 or over in good health. This chain connects TRBV6-6 to TRBJ1-5; maybe TRBD1 (6 bases). The sequenced sample consisted of blood. CDR3 loop: CASTKGGGYQPQHF. Written as DNA, the CDR3 is TGTGCCAGCACTAAAGGGGGTGGCTATCAGCCCCAGCATTTT.